These 15 T cell receptor beta chains originate from one sample sequenced in a study of a mutant IDH1 vaccine in newly diagnosed glioma. The method was immunoSEQ multiplex PCR; TCRdb's version includes in-frame clones alone and lacks a portion of them. The sample has nearly 50,000 clones, approximately 84% seen once; the top ten hold roughly 4.5%. Time point defined: week 47, end of study. Doses of 300 ug of mutant IDH1 20-mer peptide were given with topical imiquimod. Antigens of these TCRs are unknown. Sequenced here: PBMCs, sampled from a glioma patient whose treatment included an IDH1 peptide vaccine. These receptors were taken from a woman aged 30 to 39 with glioma. Some clones in this sample may be carry-over from other donors' samples.

The J gene is TRBJ1-2, the V gene TRBV27; 7 bases map to TRBD1. Per germline, CDR1 MNHEY and CDR2 SMNVEV (reference sequence). The J segment lost 6 bases and the V segment lost 3 bases, leaving 10 bases of the junction unmatched. This CDR3 has 15 residues. CDR3 region: CASSFQLAGGDGYTF. In DNA form, the CDR3 reads TGTGCCAGCAGTTTTCAATTGGCAGGGGGAGATGGCTACACCTTC.

This clone was seen only once. The rearrangement joins TRBV30 to TRBJ2-3; D remains ambiguous. The germline V gene encodes CDR1 GTSNPN and CDR2 SVGIG (reference sequence). This CDR3 region has 14 residues. V lost 3 bases and J lost 3, with 13 bases in between. This chain's CDR3 is CAWRTPGTTDTQYF. CDR3 nucleotide sequence: TGTGCCTGGAGGACACCCGGAACGACAGATACGCAGTATTTT.

This clone appeared once. V usage is TRBV30 and J usage is TRBJ2-5; D uncertain. From germline, CDR1 is GTSNPN and CDR2 SVGIG (reference sequence). Trimming removed 0 bases at V and 8 bases at J, with 10 bases between. The CDR3 is made up of 12 amino acids. The CDR3 protein is CAWSVGGITQYF. The DNA of the CDR3 is TGTGCCTGGAGTGTCGGTGGCATCACCCAGTACTTC.

This rearrangement joins TRBV19 to TRBJ2-5; 9 nucleotides align to TRBD2. Germline CDR1 reads LNHDA; CDR2 reads SQIVND (reference sequence). Losses at the gene ends were 7 bases for V and 5 bases for J; bases not matched to a gene: 8. This CDR3 spans 14 amino acids. The CDR3 region is CASKRREGHETQYF. Written as DNA, the CDR3 is TGTGCCAGTAAGAGGCGGGAGGGCCATGAGACCCAGTACTTC. The full variable domain, its missing parts supplied by reference TRBV19 and TRBJ2-5, is DGGITQSPKYLFRKEGQNVTLSCEQNLNHDAMYWYRQDPGQGLRLIYYSQIVNDFQKGDIAEGYSVSREKKESFPLTVTSAQKNPTAFYLCASKRREGHETQYFGPGTRLLVL.

The chain employs TRBV4-1 and TRBJ2-1, with D maybe TRBD1 (6 bases). Trimming cost V 0 bases and J 6 bases, with 15 bases left between them. CDR1 and CDR2 (germline): MGHRA, YSYEKL. The CDR3 has 16 residues. CDR3 DNA: TGCGCCAGCAGCCAAGACGACAGGAATTCGTTCAATGAGCAGTTCTTC. It is translated as CASSQDDRNSFNEQFF.

The rearrangement uses TRBV27 and TRBJ2-7, with D uncertain. CDR3 length: 15 amino acids. Germline-derived CDR1 and CDR2 are MNHEY and SMNVEV (reference sequence). Trimming removed 5 bases from V and 0 bases from J, with 14 bases in between. The CDR3 loop reads CASSDPRRSSYEQYF. The DNA for the CDR3 is TGTGCCAGCAGTGACCCCCGAAGAAGCTCCTACGAGCAGTACTTC.

This sequence joins TRBV7-2 and TRBJ1-1, with D uncertain. CDR3 length: 13 residues. Germline CDR1 reads SGHTA; CDR2 reads FQGNSA. V was clipped by 0 bases and J by 11 bases, with 13 bases between them. CDR3 loop: CASSLAGLEVAFF. For the CDR3, the DNA is TGTGCCAGCAGCTTAGCCGGACTGGAGGTGGCTTTCTTT.

This chain uses TRBV14 with TRBJ1-1, with D unresolved. CDR3 length: 16 residues. V lost 4 bases to trimming and J lost 1 base, with 16 bases between them. Germline values: CDR1 SGHDN, CDR2 FVKESK. DNA for the CDR3: TGTGCCAGCAGCCCATTGGTCCAGGCCAGGAACACTGAAGCTTTCTTT. Its protein product is CASSPLVQARNTEAFF.

This clone showed up just once. The chain couples TRBV7-9 to TRBJ2-7; D not certain. Germline V lookup: CDR1 SEHNR, CDR2 FQNEAQ (reference sequence). The CDR3 covers 14 residues. V was clipped by 1 base and J by 2 bases, with 9 bases between them. CDR3 residues: CASSLVAAAYEQYF. The CDR3 nucleotides are TGTGCCAGCAGCTTAGTGGCGGCTGCCTACGAGCAGTACTTC.

V gene TRBV29-1 combines with J gene TRBJ2-7; the match to TRBD1 covers 9 bases. The germline gives CDR1 SQVTM, CDR2 ANQGSEA. This CDR3 has 14 residues. The ends lost 6 bases at V and 3 bases at J; junction bases unmatched: 9. Written as DNA, the CDR3 is TGCAGCGTCCGTGTTGCGGACAGGGGCTACGAGCAGTACTTC. Its translation is CSVRVADRGYEQYF.

Written as DNA, the CDR3 is TGTGCTTGCGCCGGGGAGCTGTTTTTT. Translating gives CACAGELFF. The chain is built from TRBV19 and TRBJ2-2, with unresolved D. Germline CDR1 LNHDA, CDR2 SQIVND (reference sequence). CDR3 length equals 9 residues.

V and J are TRBV5-4 and TRBJ2-2, with 7 positions matching TRBD1. This CDR3 contains 17 residues. The germline CDR1 and CDR2 sequences are SGHNT and YYREEE (reference sequence). J was trimmed by 4 bases and V by 4 bases; bases with no gene match: 13. CDR3 DNA: TGTGCCAGCAGCCCCTATAAAGGGACAGCAAGCACCGGGGAGCTGTTTTTT. Its protein is CASSPYKGTASTGELFF. Full variable domain (missing parts from reference TRBV5-4 and TRBJ2-2): ETGVTQSPTHLIKTRGQQVTLRCSSQSGHNTVSWYQQALGQGPQFIFQYYREEENGRGNFPPRFSGLQFPNYSSELNVNALELDDSALYLCASSPYKGTASTGELFFGEGSRLTVL.

This clone appeared a single time. This chain connects TRBV30 to TRBJ2-7; no firm D call. V was cut by 3 bases and J by 1 base, with 7 bases left in between. The germline V gene encodes CDR1 GTSNPN and CDR2 SVGIG (reference sequence). The CDR3 is made up of 12 amino acids. CDR3 sequence: CAWSSSSYEQYF. CDR3 bases: TGTGCCTGGAGCAGCAGTTCCTACGAGCAGTACTTC.

The genes are TRBV6-5 and TRBJ1-5; D unresolved. CDR3 length: 14 amino acids. V shed 2 bases and J shed 0 bases, with 5 bases lying between them. Germline CDR1 reads MNHEY; CDR2 reads SVGAGI. The CDR3 reads CASSYGNSNQPQHF. CDR3 DNA: TGTGCCAGCAGTTACGGAAATAGCAATCAGCCCCAGCATTTT.

The V and J genes are TRBV7-9 and TRBJ1-2; no clear D. Looked up from germline, CDR1 is SEHNR and CDR2 is FQNEAQ (reference sequence). CDR3 length equals 15 residues. The V gene lost 7 bases and the J gene lost 5 bases, with 20 bases spanning the gap. The CDR3 DNA reads TGTGCCAGCACCCCGCGGTTTGCGGTCGAATATGGCTACACCTTC. This codes for CASTPRFAVEYGYTF.